This T cell receptor beta chain was captured by sequencing in a study of regulatory T cells in long-lasting Graves disease (dated by TCRdb to the early 2020s). In terms of the full investigation: Persistent Graves' disease was defined as persistently positive TSH receptor autoantibodies together with antithyroid drug treatment for over 5 years. Patients with persistent Graves' disease were compared with patients with newly diagnosed Graves' disease using TCR sequencing and RNA sequencing of peripheral blood. The study was conducted in China and was registered as a clinical trial. A total of around 33 samples underwent TCR sequencing, from about 13 patients with persistent Graves' disease and roughly 20 patients with newly diagnosed Graves' disease. Antithyroid drugs had been taken for approximately ten years on average by persistent Graves' disease patients in the clinical cohort.

The library was generated by multiplex PCR. These reads were obtained on an Illumina HiSeq 4000. TCR beta libraries were built with iRepertoire HTBI primers and Arm-PCR amplification of CDR3 regions. Gel purification was performed on PCR products prior to sequencing. As for how the authors treated the data: Gene usage analysis of CDR3 amino acid clonotypes relied on the roughly 60 TRBV and about 13 TRBJ segments identified across samples. COPE and FqMerger were used to merge filtered high-quality paired reads into contigs. BLAST was used to align contigs to IMGT TRBV, TRBD and TRBJ reference genes, and CDR3 was defined according to IMGT. Highly expanded clones were defined as clonotypes with a frequency above 0.1%. Repertoire diversity was measured by Shannon entropy, and V-J evenness by the Gini coefficient. A clonotype found in more than one individual was treated as public. The public reads were quality trimmed at Q25 with fastp and then assembled into clones with MiXCR by TCRdb, keeping productive beta chains. Rows merge per CDR3 protein into single entries with the most common DNA and genes. The V and J calls and clone size come from TCRdb's table, not from the authors' own analysis. Counted in this sample were a few hundred thousand distinct CDR3 sequences; roughly 25% of them appeared once. The ten largest clonotypes hold around a quarter of the sample.

Per the germline V gene, SGHAT is the CDR1 and FQNNGV is the CDR2. The CDR3 contains 15 residues, cysteine and phenylalanine counted. This entry keeps only the CDR3 DNA: 45 bases, framed from base 1. Deletion took 1 base off V and 7 bases off J, with a span of 14 bases between the germline ends. On the study overall, not on this receptor specifically: The authors acknowledged the small sample size as a limitation that may reduce accuracy. Preferential use of TRBV28, TRBJ1-2 and TRBJ2-5 was observed in persistent disease, whereas TRBV20-1 and TRBJ2-1 were favored in newly diagnosed disease. The study examined only peripheral blood because the primary lesion, thyroid tissue, could not be accessed. Sequencing and analysis were limited to the TCR beta chain. Compared with newly diagnosed patients, persistent Graves' disease patients had lower TCR Shannon entropy and fewer highly expanded clones, which suggests clonal expansion. Persistent patients shared more public clonotypes among themselves (around 3,000) than newly diagnosed patients did (approximately 970).

The sample holds many counts of this clonotype. Its recognized antigen is unknown. It has no much larger one-base neighbor in the sample; base qualities were not kept. The sample's time point, from its label and the paper: persistent/refractory GD, antithyroid drugs over 5 years with positive TRAb. RNA was extracted from PBMCs in TRIzol for both TCR sequencing and RNA sequencing. Graves' disease was diagnosed according to American Thyroid Association guidelines. Recruitment of patients was carried out at an endocrinology department in Xi'an, China. Each patient gave 9 to 10 milliliters of peripheral blood, collected in an EDTA anticoagulant tube. Ficoll Paque Plus density gradient separation was used to isolate PBMCs, and no further T cell sorting was done. An Agilent 2100 Bioanalyzer and agarose gel were used to assess RNA quality, and a NanoDrop 2000 was used to measure RNA concentration.

Recombination joined TRBV11-2 with TRBJ1-5; TRBD1 might be the D gene, on 5 matching bases. The clonotype originates from a middle-aged woman with Graves disease. Donor details come from another sample of the same person, matched by shared clones. The specimen was peripheral blood mononuclear cells (PBMCs), collected when the disease was refractory, from a patient treated with antithyroid drugs. The CDR3 amino acid sequence is: CASSLGPGLEQPQHF. The nucleotide sequence is TGTGCCAGCAGCTTAGGCCCAGGGCTAGAGCAGCCCCAGCATTTT. This CDR3, with the reference TRBV11-2 and TRBJ1-5 proteins standing in past its ends, gives the full variable domain EAGVAQSPRYKIIEKRQSVAFWCNPISGHATLYWYQQILGQGPKLLIQFQNNGVVDDSQLPKDRFSAERLKGVDSTLKIQPAKLEDSAVYLCASSLGPGLEQPQHFGDGTRLSIL.